The clone carrying this T cell receptor beta chain turned up a few times. Its antigen is not known. The data are from a study of T-cell reconstitution after alpha-beta-depleted transplantation in children. Findings and limits, study-wide: After transplant, at about two months, alpha-beta T cells were reportedly derived from several hundred expanded graft clones. Where some patients showed high TCRbeta diversity at day 60, it came from recipient T cells and thymic progenitors that had survived.

The CDR3 consists of 13 residues. Trimming took 7 bases from V and 7 from J; bases not matched to a gene: 8. Per the germline V gene, CDR1 is SGHRS and CDR2 is YFSETQ. The authors prepared the TCRbeta library with unique molecular identifiers. A single record per CDR3 protein comes from TCRdb applying MiXCR to the PCR reads. The data contain roughly 120,000 distinct CDR3 sequences, around 23% of them singletons. The clonotype comes from a male patient between 2 and 10 years old who had a stem cell transplant for chronic granulomatous disease, so the T cells may come from the graft donor. Sequenced here: PBMCs, mostly from graft donor cells, sampled 180 days after TCRalphabeta/CD19-depleted stem cell transplant. The J gene is TRBJ2-1, the V gene TRBV5-1; 7 nucleotides match TRBD1. The CDR3 here is CASRQQGWNEQFF. CDR3 in DNA: TGCGCCAGCCGACAACAGGGGTGGAATGAGCAGTTCTTC. Variable domain in full (rest from reference TRBV5-1 and TRBJ2-1): KAGVTQTPRYLIKTRGQQVTLSCSPISGHRSVSWYQQTPGQGLQFLFEYFSETQRNKGNFPGRFSGRQFSNSRSEMNVSTLELGDSALYLCASRQQGWNEQFFGPGTRLTVL.